Reported below is one T cell receptor (beta chain). A second 7 to 11 cycle PCR used barcoded and J-beta primers. TCRdb reprocessed the 5' RACE reads with MiXCR, giving one entry per CDR3 protein. Counted here are about 780,000 distinct CDR3 sequences, 46% occurring once; the ten biggest clones make up 15% to 20%. These data originate in a study of blood T cells in healthy people across ages. Per germline, CDR1 SGHRS and CDR2 YFSETQ. CDR3 length: 15 amino acids. Sequencing was carried out using blood. The chain is built from TRBV5-1 and TRBJ2-1; 10 bases fit TRBD2. The closer fit of TRBJ2-7 to the DNA end suggests the J call may be wrong. This receptor was identified in an elderly man in good health. In DNA, the CDR3 is TGCGCCAGCAGCGCTAGCGGGAGCTCCTACAATGAGCAGTACTTC. It yields the protein CASSASGSSYNEQYF.